This note documents a single T cell receptor beta chain sequence. Antigen: not known. Assay: immunoSEQ multiplex PCR; the TCRdb copy retains only in-frame clones and omits some. Of about 54,000 clones in the sample, around nine tenths were seen once. The donors were in the approximately 130-subject validation cohort; that cohort was separate from the approximately 700-subject first cohort. The data belong to a study of cytomegalovirus exposure and HLA in healthy donors. Study conclusions and caveats: High sensitivity and specificity were reportedly achieved when the classifier diagnosed cytomegalovirus status. The tendency of first-cohort TCR clusters to co-occur in the 90 to 150 validation repertoires was the finding of a later analysis. Confirmation in vitro established that a few CMV-associated chains were specific for CMV antigens.

V gave up 1 base and J gave up 2 bases, with 6 bases separating them. Germline-derived CDR1 and CDR2 are GTSNPN and SVGIG (reference sequence). The CDR3 extends over 14 amino acids. The receptor was derived from a woman younger than 30 in good health and CMV-seropositive. Sequencing used PBMCs. This chain uses TRBV30 with TRBJ2-6, with D perhaps matching TRBD2 (5 bases). CDR3 coding DNA: TGTGCCTGGAGTGCCGGGGCTGGGGCCAACGTCCTGACTTTC. As protein: CAWSAGAGANVLTF.